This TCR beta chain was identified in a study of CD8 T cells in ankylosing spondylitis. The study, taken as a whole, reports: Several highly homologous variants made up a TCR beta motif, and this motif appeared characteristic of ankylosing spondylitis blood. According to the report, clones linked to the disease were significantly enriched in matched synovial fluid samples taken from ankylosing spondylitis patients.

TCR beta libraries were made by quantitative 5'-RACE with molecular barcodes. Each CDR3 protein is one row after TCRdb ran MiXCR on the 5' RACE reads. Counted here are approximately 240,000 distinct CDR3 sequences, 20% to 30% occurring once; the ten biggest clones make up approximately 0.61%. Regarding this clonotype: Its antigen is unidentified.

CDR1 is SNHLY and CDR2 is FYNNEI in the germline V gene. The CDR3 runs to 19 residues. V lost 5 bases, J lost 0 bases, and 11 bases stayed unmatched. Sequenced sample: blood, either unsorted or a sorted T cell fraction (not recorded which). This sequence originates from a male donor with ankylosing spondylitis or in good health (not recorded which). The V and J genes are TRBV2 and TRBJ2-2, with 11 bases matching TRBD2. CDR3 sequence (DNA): TGTGCCAGCAGTCTACTGGGACTAGCGGACCTCGCGAACACCGGGGAGCTGTTTTTT. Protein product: CASSLLGLADLANTGELFF. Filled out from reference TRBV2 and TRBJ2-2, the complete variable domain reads EPEVTQTPSHQVTQMGQEVILRCVPISNHLYFYWYRQILGQKVEFLVSFYNNEISEKSEIFDDQFSVERPDGSNFTLKIRSTKLEDSAMYFCASSLLGLADLANTGELFFGEGSRLTVL.